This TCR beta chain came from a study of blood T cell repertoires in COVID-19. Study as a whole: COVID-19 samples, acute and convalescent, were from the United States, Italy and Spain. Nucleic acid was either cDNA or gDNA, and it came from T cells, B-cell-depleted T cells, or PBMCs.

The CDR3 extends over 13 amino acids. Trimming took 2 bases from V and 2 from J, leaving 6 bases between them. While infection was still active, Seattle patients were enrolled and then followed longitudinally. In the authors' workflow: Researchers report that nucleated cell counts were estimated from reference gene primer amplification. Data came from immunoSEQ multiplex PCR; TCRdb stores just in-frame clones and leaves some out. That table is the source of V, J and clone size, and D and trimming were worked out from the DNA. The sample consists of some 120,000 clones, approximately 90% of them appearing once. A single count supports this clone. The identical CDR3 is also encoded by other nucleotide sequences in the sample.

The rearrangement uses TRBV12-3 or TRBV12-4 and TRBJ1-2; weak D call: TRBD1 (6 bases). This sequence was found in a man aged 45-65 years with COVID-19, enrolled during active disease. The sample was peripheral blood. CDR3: CASSLQGNYGYTF. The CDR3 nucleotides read TGTGCCAGCAGTTTACAGGGGAACTATGGCTACACCTTC.